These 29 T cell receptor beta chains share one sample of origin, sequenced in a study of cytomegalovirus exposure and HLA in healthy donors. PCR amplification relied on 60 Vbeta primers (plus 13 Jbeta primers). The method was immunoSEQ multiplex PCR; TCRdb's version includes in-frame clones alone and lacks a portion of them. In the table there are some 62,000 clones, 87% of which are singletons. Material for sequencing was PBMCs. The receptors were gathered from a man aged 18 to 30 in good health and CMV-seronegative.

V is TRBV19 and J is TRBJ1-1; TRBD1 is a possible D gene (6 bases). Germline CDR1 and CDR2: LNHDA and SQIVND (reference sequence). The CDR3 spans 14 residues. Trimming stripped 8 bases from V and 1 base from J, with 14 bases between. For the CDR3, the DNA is TGTGCCAGTCGTACAGGGCCATCGAACACTGAAGCTTTCTTT. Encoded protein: CASRTGPSNTEAFF.

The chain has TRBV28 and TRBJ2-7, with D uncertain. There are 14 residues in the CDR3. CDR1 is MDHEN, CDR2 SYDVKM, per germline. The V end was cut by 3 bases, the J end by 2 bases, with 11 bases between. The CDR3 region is CASSFQVIPYEQYF. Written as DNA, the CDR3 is TGTGCCAGCAGTTTCCAGGTTATCCCCTACGAGCAGTACTTC. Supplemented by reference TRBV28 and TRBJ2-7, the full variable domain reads DVKVTQSSRYLVKRTGEKVFLECVQDMDHENMFWYRQDPGLGLRLIYFSYDVKMKEKGDIPEGYSVSREKKERFSLILESASTNQTSMYLCASSFQVIPYEQYFGPGTRLTVT.

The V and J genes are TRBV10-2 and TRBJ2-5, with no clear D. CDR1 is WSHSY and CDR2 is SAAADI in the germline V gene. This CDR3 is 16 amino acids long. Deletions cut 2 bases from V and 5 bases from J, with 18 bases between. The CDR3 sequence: CASSESMVQARETQYF. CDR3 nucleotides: TGCGCCAGCAGTGAGAGTATGGTTCAAGCCAGGGAGACCCAGTACTTC.

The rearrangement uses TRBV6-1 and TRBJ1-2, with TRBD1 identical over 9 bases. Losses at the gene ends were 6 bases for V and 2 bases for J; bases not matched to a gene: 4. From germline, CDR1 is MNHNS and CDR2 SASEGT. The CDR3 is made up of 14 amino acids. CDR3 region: CASSRQGENYGYTF. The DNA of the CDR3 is TGTGCCAGCAGCCGACAGGGGGAGAACTATGGCTACACCTTC.

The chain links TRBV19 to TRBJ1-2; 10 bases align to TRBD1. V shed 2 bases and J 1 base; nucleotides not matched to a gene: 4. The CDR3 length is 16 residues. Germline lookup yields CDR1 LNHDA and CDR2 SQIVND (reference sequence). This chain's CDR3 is CASSIWGQGINYGYTF. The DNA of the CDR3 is TGTGCCAGTAGTATATGGGGACAGGGGATTAACTATGGCTACACCTTC. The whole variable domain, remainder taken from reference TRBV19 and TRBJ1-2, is DGGITQSPKYLFRKEGQNVTLSCEQNLNHDAMYWYRQDPGQGLRLIYYSQIVNDFQKGDIAEGYSVSREKKESFPLTVTSAQKNPTAFYLCASSIWGQGINYGYTFGSGTRLTVV.

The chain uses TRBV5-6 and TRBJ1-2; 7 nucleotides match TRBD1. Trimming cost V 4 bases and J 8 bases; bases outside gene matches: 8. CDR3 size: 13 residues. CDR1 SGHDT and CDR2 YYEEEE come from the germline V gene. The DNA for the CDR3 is TGTGCCAGCAGCAGCTATAACAGGGGCGGCTACACCTTC. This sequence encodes CASSSYNRGGYTF. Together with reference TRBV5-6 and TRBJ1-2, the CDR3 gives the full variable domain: DAGVTQSPTHLIKTRGQQVTLRCSPKSGHDTVSWYQQALGQGPQFIFQYYEEEERQRGNFPDRFSGHQFPNYSSELNVNALLLGDSALYLCASSSYNRGGYTFGSGTRLTVV.

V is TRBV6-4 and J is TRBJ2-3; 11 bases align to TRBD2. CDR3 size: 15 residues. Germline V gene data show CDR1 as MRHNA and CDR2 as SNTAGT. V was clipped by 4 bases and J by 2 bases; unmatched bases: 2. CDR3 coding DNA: TGTGCCAGCAGTGTTAGCGGGGGGGCCACAGATACGCAGTATTTT. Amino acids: CASSVSGGATDTQYF.

In nucleotides, the CDR3 is TGTGCCAGCTCGGTGGGACAGGGCTACGAGCAGTACTTC. Translated, it gives CASSVGQGYEQYF. The genes are TRBV2 and TRBJ2-7; 9 nucleotides agree with TRBD1. CDR3 length: 13 amino acids. Trimming took 8 bases from V and 3 from J; bases not matched to a gene: 5. Germline-derived CDR1 and CDR2 are SNHLY and FYNNEI.

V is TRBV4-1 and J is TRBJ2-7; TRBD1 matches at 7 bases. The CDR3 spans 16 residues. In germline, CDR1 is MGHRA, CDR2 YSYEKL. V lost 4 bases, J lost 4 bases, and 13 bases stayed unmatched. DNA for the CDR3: TGCGCCAGCAGCCCCTACACCACAGGGGCCCGTTACGAGCAGTACTTC. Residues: CASSPYTTGARYEQYF.

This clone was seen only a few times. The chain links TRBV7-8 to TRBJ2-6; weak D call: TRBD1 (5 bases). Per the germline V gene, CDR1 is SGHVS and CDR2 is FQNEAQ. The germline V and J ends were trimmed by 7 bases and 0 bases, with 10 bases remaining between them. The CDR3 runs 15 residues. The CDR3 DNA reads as TGTGCCAGCACACACAGGAGCTCTGGGGCCAACGTCCTGACTTTC. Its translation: CASTHRSSGANVLTF.

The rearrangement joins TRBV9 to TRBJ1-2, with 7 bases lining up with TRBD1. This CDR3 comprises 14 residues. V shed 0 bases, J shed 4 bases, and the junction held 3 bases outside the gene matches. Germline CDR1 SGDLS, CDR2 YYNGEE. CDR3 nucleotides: TGTGCCAGCAGCGTAGAACAGGGGCTCTATGGCTACACCTTC. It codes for CASSVEQGLYGYTF.

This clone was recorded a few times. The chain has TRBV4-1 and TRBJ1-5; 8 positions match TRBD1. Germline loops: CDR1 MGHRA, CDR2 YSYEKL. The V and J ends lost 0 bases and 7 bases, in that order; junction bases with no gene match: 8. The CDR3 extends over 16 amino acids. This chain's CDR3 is CASSQDLGDRRQPQHF. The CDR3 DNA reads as TGCGCCAGCAGCCAAGATTTAGGGGACAGGCGGCAGCCCCAGCATTTT.

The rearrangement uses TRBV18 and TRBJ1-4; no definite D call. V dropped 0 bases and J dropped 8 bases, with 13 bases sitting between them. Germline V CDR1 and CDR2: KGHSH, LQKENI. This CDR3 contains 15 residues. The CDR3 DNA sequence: TGTGCCAGCTCACCACCAACTCAATCCGGGGAAAAACTGTTTTTT. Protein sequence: CASSPPTQSGEKLFF.

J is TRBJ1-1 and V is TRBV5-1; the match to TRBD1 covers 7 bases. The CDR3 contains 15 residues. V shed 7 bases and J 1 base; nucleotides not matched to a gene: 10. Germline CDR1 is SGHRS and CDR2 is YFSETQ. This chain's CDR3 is CASSQGTDPNTEAFF. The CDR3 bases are TGCGCCAGCTCCCAAGGGACAGACCCGAACACTGAAGCTTTCTTT.

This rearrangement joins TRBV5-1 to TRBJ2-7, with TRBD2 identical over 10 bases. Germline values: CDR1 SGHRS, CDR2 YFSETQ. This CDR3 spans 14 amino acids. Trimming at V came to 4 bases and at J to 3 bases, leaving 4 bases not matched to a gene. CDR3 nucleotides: TGCGCCAGCAGCCCCGGGACTAGCGACTACGAGCAGTACTTC. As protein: CASSPGTSDYEQYF.

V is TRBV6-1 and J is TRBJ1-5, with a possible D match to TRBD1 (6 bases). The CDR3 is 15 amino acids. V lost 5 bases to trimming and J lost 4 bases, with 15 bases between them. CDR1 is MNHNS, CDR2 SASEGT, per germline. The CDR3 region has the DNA TGTGCCAGCAGTTTGGACAGTCGGTTGAATCAGCCCCAGCATTTT. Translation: CASSLDSRLNQPQHF.

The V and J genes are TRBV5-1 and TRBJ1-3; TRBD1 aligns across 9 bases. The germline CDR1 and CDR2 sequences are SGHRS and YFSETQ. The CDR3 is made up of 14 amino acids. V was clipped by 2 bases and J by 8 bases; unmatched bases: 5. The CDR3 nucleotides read TGCGCCAGCAGCTTTGGGGACAGGGTGGACACCATATATTTT. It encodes CASSFGDRVDTIYF.

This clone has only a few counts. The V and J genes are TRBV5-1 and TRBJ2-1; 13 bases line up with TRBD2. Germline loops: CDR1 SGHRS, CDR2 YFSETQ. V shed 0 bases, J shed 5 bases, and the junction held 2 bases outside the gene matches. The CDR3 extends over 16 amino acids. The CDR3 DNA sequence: TGCGCCAGCAGCTTGGTGGGGACTAGCGGGAACAATGAGCAGTTCTTC. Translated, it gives CASSLVGTSGNNEQFF.

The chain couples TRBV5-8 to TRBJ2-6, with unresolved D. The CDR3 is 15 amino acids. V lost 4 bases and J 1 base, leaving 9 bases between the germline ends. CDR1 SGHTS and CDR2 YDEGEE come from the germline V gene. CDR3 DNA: TGTGCCAGCAGCCGCAGGATTTCTGGGGCCAACGTCCTGACTTTC. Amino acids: CASSRRISGANVLTF.

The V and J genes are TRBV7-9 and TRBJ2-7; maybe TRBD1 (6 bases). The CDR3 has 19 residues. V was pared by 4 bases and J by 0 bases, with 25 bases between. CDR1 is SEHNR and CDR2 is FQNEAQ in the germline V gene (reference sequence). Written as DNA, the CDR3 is TGTGCCAGCAGCTCTATCACAGGGAACTGGCCACCCGCCTCCTACGAGCAGTACTTC. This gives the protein CASSSITGNWPPASYEQYF. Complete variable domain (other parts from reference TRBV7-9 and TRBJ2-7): DTGVSQNPRHKITKRGQNVTFRCDPISEHNRLYWYRQTLGQGPEFLTYFQNEAQLEKSRLLSDRFSAERPKGSFSTLEIQRTEQGDSAMYLCASSSITGNWPPASYEQYFGPGTRLTVT.

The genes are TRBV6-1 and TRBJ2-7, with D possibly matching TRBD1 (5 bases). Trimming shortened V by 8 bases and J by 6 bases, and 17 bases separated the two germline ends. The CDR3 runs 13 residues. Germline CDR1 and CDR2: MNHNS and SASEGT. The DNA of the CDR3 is TGTGCCAGCGTACAGGTAACCCCCAGCGAGCAGTACTTC. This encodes CASVQVTPSEQYF.

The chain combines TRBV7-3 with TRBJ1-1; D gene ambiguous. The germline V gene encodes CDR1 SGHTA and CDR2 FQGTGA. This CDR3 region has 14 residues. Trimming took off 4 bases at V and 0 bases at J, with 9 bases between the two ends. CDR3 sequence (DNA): TGTGCCAGCAGCTCTCAGGCATTGAACACTGAAGCTTTCTTT. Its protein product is CASSSQALNTEAFF.

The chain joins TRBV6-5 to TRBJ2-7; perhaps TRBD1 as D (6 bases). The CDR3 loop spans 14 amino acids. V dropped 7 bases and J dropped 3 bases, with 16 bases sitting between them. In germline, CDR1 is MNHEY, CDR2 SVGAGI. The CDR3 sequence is CASTQLRGSYEQYF. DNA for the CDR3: TGTGCCAGCACCCAGCTCAGGGGAAGCTACGAGCAGTACTTC.

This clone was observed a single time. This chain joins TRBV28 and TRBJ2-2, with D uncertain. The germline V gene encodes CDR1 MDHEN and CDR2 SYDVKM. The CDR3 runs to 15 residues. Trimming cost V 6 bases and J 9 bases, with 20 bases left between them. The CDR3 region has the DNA TGTGCCAGCAGCCGCCCTCGGCCACCCGACAGGGAGCTGTTTTTT. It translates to CASSRPRPPDRELFF.

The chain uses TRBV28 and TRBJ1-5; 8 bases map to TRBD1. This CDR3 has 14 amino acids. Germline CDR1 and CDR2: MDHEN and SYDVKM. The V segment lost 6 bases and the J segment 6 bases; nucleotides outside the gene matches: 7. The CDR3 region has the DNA TGTGCCAGCAGCGGACAGGGCACGGGTCAGCCCCAGCATTTT. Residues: CASSGQGTGQPQHF.

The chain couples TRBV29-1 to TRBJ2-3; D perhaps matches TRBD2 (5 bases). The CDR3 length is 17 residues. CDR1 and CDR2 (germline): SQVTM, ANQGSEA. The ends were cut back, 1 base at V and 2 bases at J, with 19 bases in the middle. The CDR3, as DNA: TGCAGCGTTGAAGGATTTGAGGGTATGATGTACACAGATACGCAGTATTTT. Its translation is CSVEGFEGMMYTDTQYF.

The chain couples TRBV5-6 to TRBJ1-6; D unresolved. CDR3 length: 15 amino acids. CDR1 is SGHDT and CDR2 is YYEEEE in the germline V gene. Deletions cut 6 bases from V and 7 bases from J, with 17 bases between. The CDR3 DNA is TGTGCCAGCACCCCAAGAGCGGCAGTAAATTCACCCCTCCACTTT. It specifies CASTPRAAVNSPLHF.

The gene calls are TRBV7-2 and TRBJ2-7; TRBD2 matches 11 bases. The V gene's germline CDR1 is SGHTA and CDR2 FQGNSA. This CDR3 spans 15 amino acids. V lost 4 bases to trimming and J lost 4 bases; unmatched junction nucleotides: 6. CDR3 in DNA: TGTGCCAGCAGCTCTATAGCGGGGGGGCCTTACGAGCAGTACTTC. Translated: CASSSIAGGPYEQYF.

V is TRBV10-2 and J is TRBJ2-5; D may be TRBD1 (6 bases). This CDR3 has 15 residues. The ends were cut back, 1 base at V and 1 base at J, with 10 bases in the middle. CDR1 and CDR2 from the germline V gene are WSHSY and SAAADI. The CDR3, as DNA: TGCGCCAGCAGTGAGTATGGACAGCTCCAAGAGACCCAGTACTTC. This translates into CASSEYGQLQETQYF.